This TCR beta chain was sequenced for a study of control samples from healthy donors and cancer patients. TCRdb's table, derived via immunoSEQ multiplex PCR, lists solely in-frame clones and lacks some. The data show roughly 95,000 clones, almost 90% seen once. Germline lookup yields CDR1 SEHNR and CDR2 FQNEAQ (reference sequence). The V end lost 1 base, the J end lost 5 bases, and 8 bases lay between the germline ends. This CDR3 spans 13 amino acids. The sequencing input was blood. The rearrangement uses TRBV7-9 and TRBJ2-5; D gene ambiguous. The receptor was derived from a young man in good health. The CDR3 sequence: CASSLGFWETQYF. CDR3 coding DNA: TGTGCCAGCAGCTTAGGGTTTTGGGAGACCCAGTACTTC.